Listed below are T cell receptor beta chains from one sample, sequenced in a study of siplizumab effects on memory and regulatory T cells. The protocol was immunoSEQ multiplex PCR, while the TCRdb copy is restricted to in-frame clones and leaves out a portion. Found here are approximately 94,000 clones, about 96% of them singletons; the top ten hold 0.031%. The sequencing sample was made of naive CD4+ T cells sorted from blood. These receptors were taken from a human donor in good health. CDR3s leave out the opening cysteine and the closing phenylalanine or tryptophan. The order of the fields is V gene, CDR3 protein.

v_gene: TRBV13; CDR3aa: ASSYTGAFTDTQY
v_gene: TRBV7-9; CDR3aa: ASSLGSGGASKNIQY
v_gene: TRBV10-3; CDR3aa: AISPRPGTSPNTEAF
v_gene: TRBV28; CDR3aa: ASTSGGAYEQY
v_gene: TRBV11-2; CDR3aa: ASSLGGPTGQPQH
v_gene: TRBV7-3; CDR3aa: ASSPGGGYEQY
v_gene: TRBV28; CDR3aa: ASSLGVPPEAF
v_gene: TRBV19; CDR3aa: ASSSRQSYEQY
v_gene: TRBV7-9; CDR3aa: ASSRGTANNEKLF
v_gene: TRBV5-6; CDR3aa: ASSLWDRGPNQPQH
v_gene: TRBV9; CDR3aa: ASSAGQGLYEKLF
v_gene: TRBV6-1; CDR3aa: ASSGSTAQQPQH
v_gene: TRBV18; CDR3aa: ASSPPNSQTDTQY
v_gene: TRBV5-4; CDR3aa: ASSSGTEKGNEQF
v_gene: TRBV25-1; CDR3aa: ASSEFAGTDTQY
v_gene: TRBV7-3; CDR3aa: ASSRGTDTEAF
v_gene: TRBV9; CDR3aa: ASSGNPVGTEAF
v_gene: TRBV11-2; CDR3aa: ASSSEGEWYGYT
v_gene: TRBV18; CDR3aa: ASSPPPTSWGGYT
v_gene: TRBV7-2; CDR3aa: ASSLLGVTGNTIY
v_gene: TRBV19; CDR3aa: ASKGEGPQPQH
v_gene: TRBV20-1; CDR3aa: SASLVPQY
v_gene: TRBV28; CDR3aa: ASTRLGGGAF
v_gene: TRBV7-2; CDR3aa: ASSLRTEGYT
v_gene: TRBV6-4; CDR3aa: ASREWGTFNEQY
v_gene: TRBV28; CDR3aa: ASSLPPGGDGYT
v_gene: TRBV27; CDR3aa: ASSLKRSTDTQY
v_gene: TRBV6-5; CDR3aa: ASRGGVAQY
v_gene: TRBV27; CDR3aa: ASSLSSAGGNGYT
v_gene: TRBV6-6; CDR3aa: ASTPQGTGELF
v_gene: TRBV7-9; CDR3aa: ASSLRAGGPQQF
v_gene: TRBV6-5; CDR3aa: ASSYERDRGGGYT
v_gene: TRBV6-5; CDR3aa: ASSYGQMNTEAF
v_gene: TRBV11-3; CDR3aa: ASSLSYGTSGGQPPDTQY
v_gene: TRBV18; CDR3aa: ASSRDRTYEQY
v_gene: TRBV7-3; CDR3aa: ASSSSAGGYNEQF
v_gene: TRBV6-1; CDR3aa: ASKTGGKYEQY
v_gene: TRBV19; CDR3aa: ASSNLAGGPNEQF
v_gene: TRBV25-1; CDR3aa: ASSEYGRAPGELF
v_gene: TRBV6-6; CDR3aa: ASNILAGGPPF
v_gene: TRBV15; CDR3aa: ATSRRDRSYGYT
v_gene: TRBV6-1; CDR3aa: ASSGTSGGRRYEQY
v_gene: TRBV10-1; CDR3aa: ASSYGLAGGRGELF
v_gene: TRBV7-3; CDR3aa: ASSSGPGRYNSPLH
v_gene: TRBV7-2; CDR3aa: ASSLGPAGTSYEQY
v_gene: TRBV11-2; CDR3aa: ASSFTSGGSSYNEQF
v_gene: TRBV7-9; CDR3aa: ASSPDGTNQPQH
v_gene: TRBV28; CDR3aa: ASTRGRAYGYT
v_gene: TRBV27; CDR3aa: ASSFKPRVGPQH
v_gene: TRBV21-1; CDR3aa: ARGTRQGDPGANVLT
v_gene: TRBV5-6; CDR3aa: ASSYNSYGYT
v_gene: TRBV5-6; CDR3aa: ASSFPYNEQF
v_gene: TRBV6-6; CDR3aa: ASSYSGPNEQF
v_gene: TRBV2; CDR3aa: ASTWDRVSGELF